Sequencing of this T cell receptor (beta chain) was carried out in a study of blood T cell repertoires in COVID-19. The data were produced by immunoSEQ multiplex PCR, yet TCRdb's version contains in-frame clones alone and is incomplete. The sample holds about 260,000 clones, less than 95% seen once. The junction had 5 bases not matched to a gene; V was cut back by 6 bases and J by 5 bases. Germline loops: CDR1 MDHEN, CDR2 SYDVKM. The CDR3 contains 15 residues. The chain recombines TRBV28 with TRBJ2-2; 11 bases line up with TRBD1. Sequencing was performed on PBMCs or T cells enriched from blood (not recorded which). This sequence was found in a middle-aged man who had been exposed to COVID-19. The CDR3 region is CASRTGTGGTGELFF. The CDR3 DNA follows: TGTGCCAGCAGAACCGGGACAGGGGGAACCGGGGAGCTGTTTTTT.